This TCR beta chain is drawn from a study of cytomegalovirus exposure and HLA in healthy donors. Study results and limitations: The classifier reportedly diagnosed cytomegalovirus status with high specificity and sensitivity. Apart from CMV serostatus, no immune exposure information was available. There were several of the most significant clusters that appeared linked to common viral pathogens in a later analysis.

With respect to this clone: What it recognizes is unknown.

The PCR had 60 Vbeta and 13 Jbeta primers. The table came from immunoSEQ multiplex PCR; TCRdb's copy has only in-frame clones and leaves some out. The sample gives approximately 200,000 clones, 70% to 80% of which show up once; about 1.9% is in the top ten. The CDR3 has 16 residues. The V gene's germline CDR1 is SEHNR and CDR2 FQNEAQ (reference sequence). V was cut by 6 bases and J by 2 bases, with 19 bases left in between. The sequenced sample consisted of PBMCs. The chain combines TRBV7-9 with TRBJ2-5; tentative D call: TRBD2 (5 bases). The TCR was taken from a man aged 25-40 years in good health and CMV-seronegative. The CDR3 nucleotides are TGTGCCAGCAGGCCCCCCCTAGCAGCGCAACAAGAGACCCAGTACTTC. Residues: CASRPPLAAQQETQYF.